These 5 T cell receptor beta chains were all obtained from the same sample, sequenced in a study of cytomegalovirus exposure and HLA in healthy donors. Profiled with immunoSEQ multiplex PCR; TCRdb holds only in-frame clones, not every one. The data hold about 250,000 clones, with roughly 87% observed a single time. The sequencing sample was made of PBMCs. All receptors derive from a man aged 18 to 35 in good health and CMV-seropositive.

The chain recombines TRBV9 with TRBJ2-2; 10 nucleotides agree with TRBD2. The J segment lost 7 bases and the V segment lost 2 bases, leaving 2 bases of the junction unmatched. The CDR3 is 14 residues long. Germline CDR1 reads SGDLS; CDR2 reads YYNGEE. DNA of the CDR3: TGTGCCAGCAGCGTGGGGACTAGCGTCGGGGAGCTGTTTTTT. Amino acids: CASSVGTSVGELFF. Variable domain in full (rest from reference TRBV9 and TRBJ2-2): DSGVTQTPKHLITATGQRVTLRCSPRSGDLSVYWYQQSLDQGLQFLIQYYNGEERAKGNILERFSAQQFPDLHSELNLSSLELGDSALYFCASSVGTSVGELFFGEGSRLTVL.

The chain combines TRBV2 with TRBJ2-2, with D possibly being TRBD1 or TRBD2 (5 bases each). Trimming removed 6 bases from V and 0 bases from J, with 11 bases in between. Per germline, CDR1 SNHLY and CDR2 FYNNEI. The CDR3 runs 15 residues. CDR3 sequence reads: CASSLGTTNTGELFF. In DNA form, the CDR3 reads TGTGCCAGCAGCCTCGGGACGACGAACACCGGGGAGCTGTTTTTT.

The CDR3 loop reads CSVGAQGGYNEQFF. The DNA for the CDR3 is TGCAGCGTTGGGGCCCAGGGCGGGTACAATGAGCAGTTCTTC. The rearrangement uses TRBV29-1 and TRBJ2-1; D could derive from TRBD1 or TRBD2 (5 bases each). CDR1 is SQVTM, CDR2 ANQGSEA, per germline. The CDR3 loop spans 14 amino acids. The ends were cut back, 4 bases at V and 4 bases at J, with 14 bases in the middle.

The chain carries TRBV12-5 and TRBJ1-1; D might be TRBD1 (5 bases). The CDR3 spans 15 residues. CDR1 and CDR2 (germline): LGHNT, FRNRAP. V lost 1 base to trimming and J lost 5 bases, with 14 bases between them. The CDR3 loop is CASGLAGQGPTEAFF. The CDR3 bases are TGTGCTAGTGGTTTGGCGGGCCAGGGACCGACTGAAGCTTTCTTT.

There are a few counts of this clone. V and J are TRBV27 and TRBJ1-1; tentative D call: TRBD1 (5 bases). The V end was cut by 3 bases, the J end by 3 bases, with 8 bases between. Per the germline V gene, CDR1 is MNHEY and CDR2 is SMNVEV (reference sequence). The CDR3 runs 13 residues. The CDR3 bases are TGTGCCAGCAGTTTTAGACAGTACACTGAAGCTTTCTTT. The encoded protein is CASSFRQYTEAFF.